This is a list of T cell receptor beta chains from one sample in a study of T cell repertoires in cytomegalovirus infection. For these receptors, no antigen is known. TCRdb passed the reads through MiXCR, listing each CDR3 protein once. The table records hundreds of thousands of distinct CDR3 sequences, about 33% of them present only once. The sequencing used cultured PBMCs, collected from culture after CMV antigen stimulation. All receptors derive from a human donor in good health (CMV status not recorded). Some clones in this sample may be carry-over from other donors' samples. Each CDR3 is given with its conserved first and last residue. A D gene is named only where the DNA matches it firmly. Rows may omit the clone size; those that give it use once, few, many or a size class.

J: TRBJ2-2
D: -
V: TRBV12-3/TRBV12-4
size: few
CDR3: CASETGNTGELFF
DNA: TGTGCCAGCGAGACGGGGAACACCGGGGAGCTGTTTTTT

J: TRBJ1-1
D: -
V: TRBV4-3
size: -
CDR3: CASSQVGRGRNTEAFF
DNA: TGCGCCAGCAGCCAAGTCGGACGGGGGCGGAACACTGAAGCTTTCTTT

J: TRBJ2-7
D: -
V: TRBV19
size: -
CDR3: CASSISGRLTYEQYF
DNA: TGTGCCAGTAGTATTTCCGGACGTCTGACCTACGAGCAGTACTTC

J: TRBJ2-1
D: -
V: TRBV7-2
size: -
CDR3: CASSHTSGYNEQFF
DNA: TGTGCCAGCAGCCATACCAGCGGATACAATGAGCAGTTCTTC

J: TRBJ1-2
D: -
V: TRBV4-3
size: -
CDR3: CASSQDGAGVAYGYTF
DNA: TGCGCCAGCAGCCAAGATGGGGCGGGGGTCGCCTATGGCTACACCTTC

J: TRBJ1-1
D: -
V: TRBV19
size: once
CDR3: CASTLGRGFAEAFF
DNA: TGTGCCAGTACCCTTGGCAGGGGATTCGCCGAAGCTTTCTTT

J: TRBJ1-5
D: -
V: TRBV19
size: few
CDR3: CASGDGYSNQPQHF
DNA: TGTGCCAGTGGCGACGGATATAGCAATCAGCCCCAGCATTTT

J: TRBJ2-5
D: TRBD1
V: TRBV7-2
size: many
CDR3: CASSPWTGHSETQYF
DNA: TGTGCCAGCAGCCCTTGGACAGGGCACAGCGAGACCCAGTACTTC

J: TRBJ1-6
D: -
V: TRBV6-1
size: few
CDR3: CASSIPTGNSPLHF
DNA: TGTGCCAGCAGTATCCCGACGGGCAATTCACCCCTCCACTTT

J: TRBJ2-3
D: TRBD2
V: TRBV4-3
size: few
CDR3: CASSQGPRGGVKDTQYF
DNA: TGCGCCAGCAGCCAAGGCCCCCGGGGGGGGGTGAAAGATACGCAGTATTTT

J: TRBJ2-1
D: -
V: TRBV11-2
size: -
CDR3: CASSTLITLNGGEQFF
DNA: TGTGCCAGCAGCACCCTCATAACTCTAAATGGGGGTGAGCAGTTCTTC

J: TRBJ2-1
D: TRBD2
V: TRBV7-3
size: many
CDR3: CASSLRGWGLGRSSYNEQFF
DNA: TGTGCCAGCAGCTTAAGAGGATGGGGACTAGGGAGGAGCTCCTACAATGAGCAGTTCTTC

J: TRBJ1-2
D: TRBD1
V: TRBV24-1
size: few
CDR3: CATSDGPGQGRGYTF
DNA: TGTGCCACCAGTGACGGCCCGGGACAGGGTCGGGGCTACACCTTC

J: TRBJ2-1
D: -
V: TRBV11-3
size: once
CDR3: CASSPSYGTGEHFF
DNA: TGTGCCAGCAGCCCATCATACGGGACCGGTGAGCACTTCTTC

J: TRBJ2-4
D: TRBD2
V: TRBV4-1
size: few
CDR3: CASSQAAAGGNIQYF
DNA: TGCGCCAGCAGCCAAGCGGCTGCGGGGGGGAACATTCAGTACTTC

J: TRBJ2-5
D: TRBD1
V: TRBV19
size: few
CDR3: CASSTGQGVETQYF
DNA: TGTGCCAGTAGTACCGGACAGGGTGTAGAGACCCAGTACTTC

J: TRBJ1-1
D: -
V: TRBV19
size: few
CDR3: CATTPPSRVDTEAFF
DNA: TGTGCCACCACCCCCCCGTCCCGAGTCGACACTGAAGCTTTCTTT

J: TRBJ1-2
D: -
V: TRBV7-2
size: few
CDR3: CAIRGRIGGYTF
DNA: TGTGCCATCCGGGGTAGGATCGGTGGCTACACCTTC

J: TRBJ2-3
D: TRBD2
V: TRBV4-2
size: few
CDR3: CASSQEAGGADTQYF
DNA: TGTGCCAGCAGCCAAGAAGCGGGAGGGGCAGATACGCAGTATTTT

J: TRBJ2-1
D: -
V: TRBV30
size: few
CDR3: CARDPGGYNEQFF
DNA: TGTGCCCGAGACCCCGGGGGCTACAATGAGCAGTTCTTC

J: TRBJ1-1
D: -
V: TRBV2
size: -
CDR3: CASTRTEMNTEAFF
DNA: TGTGCCAGCACCAGGACAGAGATGAACACTGAAGCTTTCTTT

J: TRBJ2-3
D: -
V: TRBV11-2
size: -
CDR3: CASSPRGPDTQYF
DNA: TGTGCCAGCAGCCCCAGGGGTCCGGATACGCAGTATTTT

J: TRBJ2-2
D: TRBD2
V: TRBV4-1
size: -
CDR3: CASSQVVASGTNTGELFF
DNA: TGCGCCAGCAGCCAAGTTGTGGCTAGCGGGACGAACACCGGGGAGCTGTTTTTT

J: TRBJ1-2
D: TRBD1
V: TRBV10-3
size: -
CDR3: CAISESVGQGTNYGYTF
DNA: TGTGCCATCAGTGAGTCGGTGGGACAGGGAACAAACTATGGCTACACCTTC

J: TRBJ2-2
D: -
V: TRBV19
size: few
CDR3: CAIHQKFSRISGTGELFF
DNA: TGTGCCATCCACCAAAAATTTTCCCGGATTTCGGGGACCGGGGAGCTGTTTTTT

J: TRBJ1-1
D: -
V: TRBV29-1
size: -
CDR3: CSGGRGGEAFF
DNA: TGCAGCGGTGGCAGGGGAGGGGAAGCTTTCTTT

J: TRBJ1-1
D: -
V: TRBV20-1
size: -
CDR3: CSARDRVKRTEAFF
DNA: TGCAGTGCTAGAGATAGGGTTAAGAGGACTGAAGCTTTCTTT

J: TRBJ1-1
D: -
V: TRBV28
size: -
CDR3: CASSLVLFFNTEAFF
DNA: TGTGCCAGCAGTTTAGTACTCTTCTTTAACACTGAAGCTTTCTTT

J: TRBJ2-7
D: TRBD1
V: TRBV7-2
size: many
CDR3: CASSSQGAYEQYF
DNA: TGTGCCAGCAGTTCCCAGGGGGCCTACGAGCAGTACTTC

J: TRBJ2-5
D: -
V: TRBV18
size: many
CDR3: CASSPRGETQYF
DNA: TGTGCCAGCAGCCCCCGGGGGGAGACCCAGTACTTC